Listed here are 2 T cell receptor beta chains from one sample, sequenced in a study of T cells expressing NK-cell markers. For each CDR3 protein, TCRdb gives one entry from its re-call of the 5' RACE reads, without DNA. The listing records a few hundred thousand distinct CDR3 sequences. The material sequenced was blood T cells: a sorted CD56 or NKG2C T cell subset, CD4+ or CD8+ T cells, or bulk PBMC T cells (not recorded which). The receptors here all came from a woman between 45 and 60 years old in good health.

The rearrangement joins TRBV12-3 or TRBV12-4 to TRBJ2-3; TCRdb indicates TRBD1, and absent DNA this call remains unverified. The CDR3 runs to 14 residues. The CDR3 region is CASRGGAGGDTQYF.

The chain is built from TRBV5-1 and TRBJ2-5; TCRdb returns TRBD1, unconfirmable since there is no DNA. This CDR3 region has 15 residues. From germline, CDR1 is SGHRS and CDR2 YFSETQ. CDR3 in amino acids: CASSYLSGNVETQYF.